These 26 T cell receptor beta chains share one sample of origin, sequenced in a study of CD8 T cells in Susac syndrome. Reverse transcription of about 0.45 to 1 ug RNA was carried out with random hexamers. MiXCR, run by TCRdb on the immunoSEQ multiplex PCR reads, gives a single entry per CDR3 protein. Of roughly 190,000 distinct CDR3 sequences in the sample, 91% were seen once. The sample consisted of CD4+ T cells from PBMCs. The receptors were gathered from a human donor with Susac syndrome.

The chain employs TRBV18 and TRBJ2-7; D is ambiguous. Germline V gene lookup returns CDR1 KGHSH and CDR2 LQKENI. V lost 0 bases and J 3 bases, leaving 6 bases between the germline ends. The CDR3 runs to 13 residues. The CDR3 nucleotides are TGTGCCAGCTCACCACCTTCGGGCTACGAGCAGTACTTC. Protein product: CASSPPSGYEQYF.

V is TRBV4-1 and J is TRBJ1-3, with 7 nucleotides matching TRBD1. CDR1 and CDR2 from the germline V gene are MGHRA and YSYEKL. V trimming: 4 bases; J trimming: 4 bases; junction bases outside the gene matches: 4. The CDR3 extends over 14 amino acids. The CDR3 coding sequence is TGCGCCAGCAGCCTCCCGGGACAGGGAAACACCATATATTTT. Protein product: CASSLPGQGNTIYF.

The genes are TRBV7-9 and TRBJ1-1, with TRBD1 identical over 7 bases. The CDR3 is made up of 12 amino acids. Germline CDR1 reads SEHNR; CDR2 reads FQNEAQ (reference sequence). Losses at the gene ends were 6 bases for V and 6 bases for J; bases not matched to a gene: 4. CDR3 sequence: CASSLDRAEAFF. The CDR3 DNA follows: TGTGCCAGCAGTCTCGACAGGGCTGAAGCTTTCTTT.

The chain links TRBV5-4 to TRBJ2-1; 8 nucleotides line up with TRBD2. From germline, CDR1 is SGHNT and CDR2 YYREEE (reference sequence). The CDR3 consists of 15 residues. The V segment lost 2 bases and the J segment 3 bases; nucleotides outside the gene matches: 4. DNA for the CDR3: TGTGCCAGCAGCTTCGGCGGGGGGTTCTACAATGAGCAGTTCTTC. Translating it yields CASSFGGGFYNEQFF.

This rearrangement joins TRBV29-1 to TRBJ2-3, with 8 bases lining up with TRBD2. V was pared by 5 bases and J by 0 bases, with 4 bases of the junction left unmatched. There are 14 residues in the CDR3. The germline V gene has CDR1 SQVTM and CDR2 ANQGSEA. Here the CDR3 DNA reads TGCAGCGTTCCCCCTAGCGGGAGCACAGATACGCAGTATTTT. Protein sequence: CSVPPSGSTDTQYF.

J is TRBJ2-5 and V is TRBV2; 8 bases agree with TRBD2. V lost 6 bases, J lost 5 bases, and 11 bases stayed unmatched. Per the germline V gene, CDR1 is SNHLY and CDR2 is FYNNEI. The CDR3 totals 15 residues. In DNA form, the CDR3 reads TGTGCCAGCAGGAAGAGCGGGAGTTCGGGGGAGACCCAGTACTTC. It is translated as CASRKSGSSGETQYF.

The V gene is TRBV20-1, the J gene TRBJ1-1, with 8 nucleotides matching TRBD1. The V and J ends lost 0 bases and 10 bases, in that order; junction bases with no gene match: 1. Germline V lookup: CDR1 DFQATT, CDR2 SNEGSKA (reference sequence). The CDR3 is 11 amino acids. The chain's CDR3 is CSARDGQGAFF. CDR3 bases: TGCAGTGCTAGAGATGGACAGGGAGCTTTCTTT.

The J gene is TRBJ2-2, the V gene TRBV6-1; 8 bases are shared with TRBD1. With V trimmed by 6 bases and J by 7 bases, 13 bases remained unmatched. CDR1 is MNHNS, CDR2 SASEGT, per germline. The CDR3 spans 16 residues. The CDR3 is CASSHQPGGLFGELFF. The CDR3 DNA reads TGTGCCAGCAGCCACCAGCCAGGGGGCCTGTTCGGGGAGCTGTTTTTT.

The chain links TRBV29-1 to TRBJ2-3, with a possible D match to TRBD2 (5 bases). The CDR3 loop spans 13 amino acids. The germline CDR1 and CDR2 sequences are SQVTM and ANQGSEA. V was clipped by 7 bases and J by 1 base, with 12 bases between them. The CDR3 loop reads CSGSGVGTDTQYF. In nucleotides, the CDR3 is TGCAGCGGGTCCGGGGTGGGCACAGATACGCAGTATTTT.

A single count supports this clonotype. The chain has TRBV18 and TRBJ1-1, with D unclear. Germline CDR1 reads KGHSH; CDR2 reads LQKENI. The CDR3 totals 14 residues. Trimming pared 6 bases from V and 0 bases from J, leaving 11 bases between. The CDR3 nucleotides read TGTGCCAGCTCCTCGGAGGTGATGAACACTGAAGCTTTCTTT. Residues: CASSSEVMNTEAFF.

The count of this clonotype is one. CDR3 in amino acids: CASSDRVYQETQYF. In DNA, the CDR3 is TGTGCCAGCAGTGACAGGGTGTACCAAGAGACCCAGTACTTC. The V call is TRBV25-1, the J call TRBJ2-5; D is possibly TRBD1 (5 bases). Trimming shortened V by 3 bases and J by 0 bases, and 8 bases separated the two germline ends. Looked up from germline, CDR1 is MGHDK and CDR2 is SYGVNS. The CDR3 loop spans 14 amino acids.

The CDR3 DNA reads as TGTGCCAGCAGCCCCTTACAGGGGGCAGGAGGAAACACCATATATTTT. Residues: CASSPLQGAGGNTIYF. The chain links TRBV4-2 to TRBJ1-3, with 9 bases that match TRBD1. The CDR3 extends over 16 amino acids. V shed 4 bases and J 4 bases; nucleotides not matched to a gene: 8. CDR1 LGHNA and CDR2 YNFKEQ come from the germline V gene.

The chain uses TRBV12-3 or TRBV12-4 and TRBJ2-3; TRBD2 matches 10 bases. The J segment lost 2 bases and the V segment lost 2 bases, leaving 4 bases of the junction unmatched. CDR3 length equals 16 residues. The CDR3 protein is CASSLRSGGVTDTQYF. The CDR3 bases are TGTGCCAGCAGTTTAAGAAGCGGGGGGGTCACAGATACGCAGTATTTT.

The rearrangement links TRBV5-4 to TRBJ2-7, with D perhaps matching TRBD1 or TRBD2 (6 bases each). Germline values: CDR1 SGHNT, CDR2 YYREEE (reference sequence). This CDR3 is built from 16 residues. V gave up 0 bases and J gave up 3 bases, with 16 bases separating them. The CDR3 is CASSLEGEAGVYEQYF. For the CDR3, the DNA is TGTGCCAGCAGCTTGGAGGGGGAGGCCGGGGTCTACGAGCAGTACTTC.

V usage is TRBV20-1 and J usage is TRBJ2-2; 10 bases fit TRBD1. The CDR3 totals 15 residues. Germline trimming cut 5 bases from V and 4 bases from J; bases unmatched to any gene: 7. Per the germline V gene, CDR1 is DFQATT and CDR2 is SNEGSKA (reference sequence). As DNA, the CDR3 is TGCAGTGCTGGCCTGAGGGACAGGGGCACCGGGGAGCTGTTTTTT. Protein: CSAGLRDRGTGELFF.

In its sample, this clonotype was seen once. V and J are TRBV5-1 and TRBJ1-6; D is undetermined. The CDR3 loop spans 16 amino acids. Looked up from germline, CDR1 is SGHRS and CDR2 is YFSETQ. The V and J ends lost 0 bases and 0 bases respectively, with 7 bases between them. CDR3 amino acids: CASSLGRSSYNSPLHF. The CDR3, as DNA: TGCGCCAGCAGCTTGGGTAGGAGCTCCTATAATTCACCCCTCCACTTT.

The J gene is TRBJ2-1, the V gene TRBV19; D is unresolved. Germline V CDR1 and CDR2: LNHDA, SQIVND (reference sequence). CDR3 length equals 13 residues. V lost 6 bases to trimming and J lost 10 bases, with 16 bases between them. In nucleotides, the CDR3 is TGTGCCAGTAGCACGGACCGCGTAGAAGAGCAGTTCTTC. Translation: CASSTDRVEEQFF.

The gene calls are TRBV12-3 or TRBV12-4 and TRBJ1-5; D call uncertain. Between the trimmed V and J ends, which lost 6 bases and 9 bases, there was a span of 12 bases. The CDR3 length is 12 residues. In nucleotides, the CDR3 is TGTGCCAGCAGGTACAATATTGGGCCCCAGCATTTT. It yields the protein CASRYNIGPQHF.

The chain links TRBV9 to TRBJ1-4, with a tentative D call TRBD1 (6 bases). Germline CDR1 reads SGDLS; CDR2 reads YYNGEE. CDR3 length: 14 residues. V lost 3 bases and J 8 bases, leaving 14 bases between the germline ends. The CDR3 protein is CASSAPGAGEKLFF. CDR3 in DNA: TGTGCCAGCAGCGCTCCAGGGGCAGGGGAAAAACTGTTTTTT.

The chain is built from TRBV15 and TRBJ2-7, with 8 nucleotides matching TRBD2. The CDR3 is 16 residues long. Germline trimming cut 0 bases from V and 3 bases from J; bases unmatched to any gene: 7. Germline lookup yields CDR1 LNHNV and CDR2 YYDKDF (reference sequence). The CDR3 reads CATSRDVAGGYYEQYF. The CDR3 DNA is TGTGCCACCAGCAGAGACGTGGCGGGAGGTTACTACGAGCAGTACTTC.

This chain's CDR3 is CASSQGIGGVYGYTF. In DNA, the CDR3 is TGTGCCAGCAGCCAAGGGATAGGGGGCGTGTATGGCTACACCTTC. This rearrangement joins TRBV3-1 to TRBJ1-2; 7 positions agree with TRBD1. The CDR3 extends over 15 amino acids. CDR1 LGHDT and CDR2 YNNKEL come from the germline V gene (reference sequence). The trim removed 1 base at V and 5 bases at J, leaving 7 bases unmatched.

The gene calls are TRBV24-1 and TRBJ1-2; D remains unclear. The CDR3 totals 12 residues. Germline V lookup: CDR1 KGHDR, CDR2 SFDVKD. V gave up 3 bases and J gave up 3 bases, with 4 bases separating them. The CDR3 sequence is CATSDPHYGYTF. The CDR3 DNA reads TGTGCCACCAGTGATCCCCACTATGGCTACACCTTC.

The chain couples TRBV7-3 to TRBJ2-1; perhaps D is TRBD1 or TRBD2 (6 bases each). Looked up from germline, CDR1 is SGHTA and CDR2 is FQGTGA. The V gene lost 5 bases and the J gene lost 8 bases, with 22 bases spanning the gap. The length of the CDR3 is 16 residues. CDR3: CASSPRGGGLPDEQFF. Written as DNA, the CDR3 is TGTGCCAGCAGCCCCAGAGGAGGGGGGTTGCCCGATGAGCAGTTCTTC.

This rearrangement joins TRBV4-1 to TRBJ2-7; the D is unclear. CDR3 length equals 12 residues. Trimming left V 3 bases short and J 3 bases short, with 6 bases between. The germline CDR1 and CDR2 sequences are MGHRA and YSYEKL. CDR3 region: CASSQRDYEQYF. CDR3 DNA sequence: TGCGCCAGCAGCCAGCGTGACTACGAGCAGTACTTC.

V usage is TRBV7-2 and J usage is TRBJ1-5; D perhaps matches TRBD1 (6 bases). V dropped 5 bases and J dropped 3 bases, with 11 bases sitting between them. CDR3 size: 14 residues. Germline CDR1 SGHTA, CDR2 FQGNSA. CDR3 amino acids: CASSRTESNQPQHF. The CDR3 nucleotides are TGTGCCAGCAGCCGGACAGAATCCAATCAGCCCCAGCATTTT.

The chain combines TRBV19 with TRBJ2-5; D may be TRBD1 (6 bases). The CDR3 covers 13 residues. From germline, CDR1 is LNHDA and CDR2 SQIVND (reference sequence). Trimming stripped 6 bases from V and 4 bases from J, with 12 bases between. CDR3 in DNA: TGTGCCAGTAGACAACAGGGTGGAGAGACCCAGTACTTC. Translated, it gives CASRQQGGETQYF.